These T cell receptor beta chains were read from a single sample in a study of blood T cell repertoires in COVID-19. Only in-frame clones appear in the TCRdb table, and some are missing; sequencing was by immunoSEQ multiplex PCR. The sample records 140,000 or so clones, 75% to 90% being singletons. The sequencing sample was made of peripheral blood. All receptors derive from a woman aged 50 to 60 with acute or convalescent COVID-19. Each CDR3 is given with its conserved first and last residue. Each record gives: V gene, clone size, J gene, CDR3 protein. The size of a clone is reported for some rows only, either as once, few or many, or as a class for expanded clones.

TRBV6-5	few	TRBJ1-6	CASSLGPSSYNSPLHF
TRBV19	NA	TRBJ1-1	CASRPQGGAAFF
TRBV4-2	NA	TRBJ2-2	CASSPFAGGGTGELFF
TRBV19	NA	TRBJ2-1	CATDSRLAGELEQFF
TRBV4-1	once	TRBJ2-5	CASSRDGTSGYQETQYF
TRBV6-5	NA	TRBJ2-3	CASSYYGGVRGSQYF
TRBV11-2	NA	TRBJ1-3	CASSLSISGNTIYF
TRBV9	once	TRBJ1-6	CASSVESGGYNSPLHF
TRBV2	NA	TRBJ2-3	CASRRDSNTQYF
TRBV5-1	NA	TRBJ1-5	CASSQSSGTGEQPQHF
TRBV28	NA	TRBJ1-2	CASSIGTVSYTF
TRBV6-1	NA	TRBJ1-1	CASSEVRAGRTEAFF
TRBV18	NA	TRBJ1-1	CASSPSWDIQNTEAFF
TRBV7-9	NA	TRBJ2-1	CASSATYNEQFF
TRBV5-6	NA	TRBJ2-2	CASSLGALNTGELFF
TRBV2	NA	TRBJ1-1	CASRSSVEAFF
TRBV7-3	once	TRBJ2-5	CASSLGDRDQETQYF
TRBV27	NA	TRBJ2-1	CASSSLYAGIGNEQFF
TRBV2	NA	TRBJ2-7	CASSEVHLGTYEQYF
TRBV7-9	NA	TRBJ1-2	CASSTVTGGLPPLYGYTF
TRBV6-5	few	TRBJ1-5	CASSYGLDQPQHF
TRBV5-6	NA	TRBJ2-2	CASSQLGANTGELFF
TRBV7-9	NA	TRBJ1-2	CASSISGREVSYTF
TRBV2	NA	TRBJ2-7	CASSEGTSGGTYF
TRBV19	NA	TRBJ1-2	CASSIVTNYGYTF
TRBV19	NA	TRBJ1-1	CASSIREMNTEAFF
TRBV19	NA	TRBJ1-1	CASSIQGVTEAFF
TRBV6-1	NA	TRBJ2-1	CASSESVGAHNEQFF
TRBV6-1	NA	TRBJ2-1	CASSETHTGRVFF
TRBV9	NA	TRBJ1-2	CASSVGAGDGYGYTF
TRBV5-1	NA	TRBJ1-2	CASSLVGGESYGYTF
TRBV7-2	few	TRBJ1-1	CASSRDRVNTEAFF
TRBV19	NA	TRBJ2-1	CASSWAGWDEQFF
TRBV30	NA	TRBJ1-5	CAWSGTGVQPQHF
TRBV5-3	NA	TRBJ2-1	CARSHSGNEQFF
TRBV9	NA	TRBJ2-2	CASSVPTGTGNTGELFF
TRBV5-1	few	TRBJ1-1	CASSHTGENYLNTEAFF
TRBV2	NA	TRBJ1-6	CASSVQRNSPLHF
TRBV6-5	NA	TRBJ2-2	CASRVAGNTGELFF
TRBV7-3	NA	TRBJ1-2	CASSRQGENYGYTF
TRBV13	few	TRBJ1-1	CASSLSRGSSNTEAFF
TRBV29-1	NA	TRBJ1-5	CSVSTGVDQPQHF
TRBV2	NA	TRBJ1-4	CASSAQGVEKLFF
TRBV15	NA	TRBJ2-2	CATSRVAGVTGELFF
TRBV7-3	NA	TRBJ1-2	CASSFTGGDYGYTF
TRBV20-1	once	TRBJ2-3	CSASDGTIAGLTDTQYF
TRBV9	NA	TRBJ2-7	CASSVSGLSYEQYF
TRBV7-3	once	TRBJ1-1	CASSLQGGMNTEAFF
TRBV11-2	NA	TRBJ2-7	CASSAGAGTGPSPPYEQYF
TRBV23-1	NA	TRBJ1-2	CASSRVKPVYTF
TRBV7-2	NA	TRBJ2-5	CASSFVRQETQYF
TRBV7-6	NA	TRBJ2-1	CASSLRLAGVTYNEQFF
TRBV6-4	NA	TRBJ1-5	CASRGAGTEVSQPQHF
TRBV6-1	NA	TRBJ2-3	CASSEGTGGLADTQYF
TRBV5-6	NA	TRBJ1-4	CASSLTGRNEKLFF